What follows describes a single T cell receptor beta chain. What it binds is not known. Germline lookup yields CDR1 SGHRS and CDR2 YFSETQ. This CDR3 has 18 residues. Trimming took 0 bases from V and 2 from J; bases not matched to a gene: 13. This sample is part of a study of CD4+ T cells in melanoma. The data were produced by immunoSEQ multiplex PCR, yet TCRdb's version contains in-frame clones alone and is incomplete. The sample lists roughly 150,000 clones; around 90% were seen once. The study, taken as a whole, reports: CD8+ T cell, macrophage and B cell function reportedly correlated with neoantigen-specific CD4+ T cells. Diverse differentiation states were reported for melanoma neoantigen-specific CD4+ T cells.

The sequence derives from a human donor with melanoma. The V and J genes are TRBV5-1 and TRBJ2-5; 7 nucleotides match TRBD2. The DNA for the CDR3 is TGCGCCAGCAGCTTGGTGCCGGGGGGTTCGGTTAGACAAGAGACCCAGTACTTC. This codes for CASSLVPGGSVRQETQYF.